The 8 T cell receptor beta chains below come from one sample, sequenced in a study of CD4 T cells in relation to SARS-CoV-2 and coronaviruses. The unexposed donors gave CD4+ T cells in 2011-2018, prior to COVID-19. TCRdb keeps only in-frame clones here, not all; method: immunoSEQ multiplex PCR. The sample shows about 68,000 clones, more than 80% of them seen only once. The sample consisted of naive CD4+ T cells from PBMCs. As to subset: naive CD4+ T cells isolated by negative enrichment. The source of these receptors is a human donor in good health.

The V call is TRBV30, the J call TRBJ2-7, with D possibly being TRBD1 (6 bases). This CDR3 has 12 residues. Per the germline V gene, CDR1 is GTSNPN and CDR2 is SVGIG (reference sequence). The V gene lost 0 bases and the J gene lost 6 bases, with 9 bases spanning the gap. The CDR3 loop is CAWSVGTSEQYF. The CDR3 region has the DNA TGTGCCTGGAGTGTAGGGACATCCGAGCAGTACTTC. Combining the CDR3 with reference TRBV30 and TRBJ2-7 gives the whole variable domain SQTIHQWPATLVQPVGSPLSLECTVEGTSNPNLYWYRQAAGRGLQLLFYSVGIGQISSEVPQNLSASRPQDRQFILSSKKLLLSDSGFYLCAWSVGTSEQYFGPGTRLTVT.

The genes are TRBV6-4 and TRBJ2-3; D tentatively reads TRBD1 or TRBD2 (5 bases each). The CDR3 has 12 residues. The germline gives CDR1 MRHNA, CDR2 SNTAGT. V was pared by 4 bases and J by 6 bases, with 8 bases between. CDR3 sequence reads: CASSGGGDTQYF. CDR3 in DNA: TGTGCCAGCAGTGGGGGCGGGGATACGCAGTATTTT.

The CDR3 reads CASSKGGEGNTEAFF. CDR3 in DNA: TGTGCCAGCAGCAAGGGGGGAGAAGGGAACACTGAAGCTTTCTTT. The chain couples TRBV6-5 to TRBJ1-1, with D perhaps matching TRBD1 (6 bases). Germline values: CDR1 MNHEY, CDR2 SVGAGI. This CDR3 is 15 amino acids long. The V gene lost 6 bases and the J gene lost 1 base, with 15 bases spanning the gap.

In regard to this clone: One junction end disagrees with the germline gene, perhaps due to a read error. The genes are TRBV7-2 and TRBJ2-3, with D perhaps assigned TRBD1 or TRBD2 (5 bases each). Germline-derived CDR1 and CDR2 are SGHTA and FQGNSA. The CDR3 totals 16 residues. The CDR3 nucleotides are TGTGCCAGCAGCGTAGCACTTCCTGGGACGGCAGATACGCAGTATTTT. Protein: CASSVALPGTADTQYF. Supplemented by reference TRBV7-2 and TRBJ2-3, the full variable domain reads GAGVSQSPSNKVTEKGKDVELRCDPISGHTALYWYRQSLGQGLEFLIYFQGNSAPDKSGLPSDRFSAERTGGSVSTLTIQRTQQEDSAVYLCASSVALPGTADTQYFGPGTRLTVL.

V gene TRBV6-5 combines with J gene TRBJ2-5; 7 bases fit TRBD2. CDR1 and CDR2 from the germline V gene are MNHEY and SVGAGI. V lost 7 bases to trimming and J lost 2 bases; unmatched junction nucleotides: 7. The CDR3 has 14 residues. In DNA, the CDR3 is TGTGCCAGCACTAGAAGCGGGGTACAAGAGACCCAGTACTTC. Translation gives CASTRSGVQETQYF.

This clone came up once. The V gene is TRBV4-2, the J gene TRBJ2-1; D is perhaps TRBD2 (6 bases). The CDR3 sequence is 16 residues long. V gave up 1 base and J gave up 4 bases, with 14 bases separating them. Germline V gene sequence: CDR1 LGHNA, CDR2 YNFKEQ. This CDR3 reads CASSQVPSSVYNEQFF. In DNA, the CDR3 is TGTGCCAGCAGCCAAGTTCCCTCTAGCGTTTACAATGAGCAGTTCTTC.

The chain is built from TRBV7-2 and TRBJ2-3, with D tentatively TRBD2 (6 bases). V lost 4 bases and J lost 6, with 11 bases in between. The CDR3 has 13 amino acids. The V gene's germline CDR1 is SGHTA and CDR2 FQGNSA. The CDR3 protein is CASSSGVRDTQYF. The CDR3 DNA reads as TGTGCCAGCAGCTCGGGGGTCCGGGATACGCAGTATTTT.

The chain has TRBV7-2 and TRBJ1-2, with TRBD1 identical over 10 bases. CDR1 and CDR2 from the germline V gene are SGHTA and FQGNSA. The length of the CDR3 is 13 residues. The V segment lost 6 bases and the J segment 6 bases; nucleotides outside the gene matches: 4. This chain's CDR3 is CASRQGTGDGYTF. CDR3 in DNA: TGTGCCAGCAGACAAGGGACAGGGGATGGCTACACCTTC.